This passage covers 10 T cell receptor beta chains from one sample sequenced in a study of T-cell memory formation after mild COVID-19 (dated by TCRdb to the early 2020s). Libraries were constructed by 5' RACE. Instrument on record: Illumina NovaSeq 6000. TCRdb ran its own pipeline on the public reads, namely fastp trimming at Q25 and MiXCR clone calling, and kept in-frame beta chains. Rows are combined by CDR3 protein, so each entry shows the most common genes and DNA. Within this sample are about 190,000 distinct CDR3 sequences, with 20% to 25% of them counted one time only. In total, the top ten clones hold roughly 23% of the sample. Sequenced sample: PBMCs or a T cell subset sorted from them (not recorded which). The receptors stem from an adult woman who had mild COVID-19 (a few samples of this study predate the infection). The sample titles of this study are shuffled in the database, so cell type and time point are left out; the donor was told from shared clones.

CDR3 sequence: CASSLVVLAGGSLGNEQFF. CDR3 sequence (DNA): TGTGCCAGCAGCTTAGTGGTCCTAGCGGGAGGCTCTTTGGGAAATGAGCAGTTCTTC. The V gene is TRBV7-8, the J gene TRBJ2-1; 11 bases line up with TRBD2. CDR1 and CDR2 from the germline V gene are SGHVS and FQNEAQ. V trimming: 1 base; J trimming: 7 bases; junction bases outside the gene matches: 15. This CDR3 has 19 amino acids.

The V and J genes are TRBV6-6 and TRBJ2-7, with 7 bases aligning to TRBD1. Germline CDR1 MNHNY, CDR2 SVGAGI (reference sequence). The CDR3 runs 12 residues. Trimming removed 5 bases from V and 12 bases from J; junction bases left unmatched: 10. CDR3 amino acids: CASSITPGQRYF. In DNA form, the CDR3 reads TGTGCCAGCAGTATAACTCCGGGACAGCGGTACTTC.

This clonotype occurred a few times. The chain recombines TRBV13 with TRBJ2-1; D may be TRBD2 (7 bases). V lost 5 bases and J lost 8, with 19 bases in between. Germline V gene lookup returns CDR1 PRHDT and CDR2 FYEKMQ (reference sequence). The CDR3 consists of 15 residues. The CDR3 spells CASSEKTRGADEQFF. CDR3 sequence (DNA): TGTGCCAGCAGCGAAAAGACCCGGGGGGCGGATGAGCAGTTCTTC.

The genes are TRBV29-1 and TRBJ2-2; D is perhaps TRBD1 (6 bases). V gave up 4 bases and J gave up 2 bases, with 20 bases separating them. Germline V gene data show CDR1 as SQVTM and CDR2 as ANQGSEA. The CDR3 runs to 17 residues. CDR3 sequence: CSVALWDIGLNTGELFF. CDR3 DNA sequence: TGCAGCGTTGCTCTTTGGGACATAGGCCTTAACACCGGGGAGCTGTTTTTT.

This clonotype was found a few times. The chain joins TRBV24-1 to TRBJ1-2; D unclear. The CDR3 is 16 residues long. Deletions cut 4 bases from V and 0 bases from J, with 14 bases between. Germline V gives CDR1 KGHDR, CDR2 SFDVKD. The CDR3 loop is CATSDRGKGANYGYTF. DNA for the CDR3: TGTGCCACCAGTGACCGTGGAAAAGGAGCTAACTATGGCTACACCTTC.

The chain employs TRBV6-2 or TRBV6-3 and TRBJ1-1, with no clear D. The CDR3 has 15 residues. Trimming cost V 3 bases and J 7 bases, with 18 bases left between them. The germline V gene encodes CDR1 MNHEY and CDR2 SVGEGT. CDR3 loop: CASSYWRLRSFEAFF. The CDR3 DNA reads TGTGCCAGCAGTTATTGGCGTCTCAGGTCCTTTGAAGCTTTCTTT.

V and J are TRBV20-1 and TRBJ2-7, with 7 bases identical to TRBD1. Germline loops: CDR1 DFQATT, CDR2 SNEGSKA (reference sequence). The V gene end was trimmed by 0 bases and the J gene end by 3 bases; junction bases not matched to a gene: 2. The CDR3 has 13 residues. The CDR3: CSAREDRFYEQYF. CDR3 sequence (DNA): TGCAGTGCTAGAGAGGACAGGTTCTACGAGCAGTACTTC.

As DNA, the CDR3 is TGTGCCAGCAGTTGGGGACTGCCTCAAGAAGAGACCCAGTACTTC. Its protein is CASSWGLPQEETQYF. V gene TRBV6-5 combines with J gene TRBJ2-5; a possible D gene is TRBD2 (6 bases). Trimming removed 4 bases at V and 3 bases at J, with 15 bases between. This CDR3 comprises 15 residues. Germline CDR1 is MNHEY and CDR2 is SVGAGI.

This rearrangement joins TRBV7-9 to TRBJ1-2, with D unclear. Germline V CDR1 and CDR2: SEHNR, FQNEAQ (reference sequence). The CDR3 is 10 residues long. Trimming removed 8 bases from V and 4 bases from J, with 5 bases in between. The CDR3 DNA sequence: TGTGCCAGCTTTCTCTATGGCTACACCTTC. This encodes CASFLYGYTF.

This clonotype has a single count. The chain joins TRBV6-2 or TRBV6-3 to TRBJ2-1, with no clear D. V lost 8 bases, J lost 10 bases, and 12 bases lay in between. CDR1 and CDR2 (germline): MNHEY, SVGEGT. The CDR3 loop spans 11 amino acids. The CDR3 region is CASGSFEEQFF. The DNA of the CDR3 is TGTGCCAGCGGGTCTTTCGAAGAGCAGTTCTTC.